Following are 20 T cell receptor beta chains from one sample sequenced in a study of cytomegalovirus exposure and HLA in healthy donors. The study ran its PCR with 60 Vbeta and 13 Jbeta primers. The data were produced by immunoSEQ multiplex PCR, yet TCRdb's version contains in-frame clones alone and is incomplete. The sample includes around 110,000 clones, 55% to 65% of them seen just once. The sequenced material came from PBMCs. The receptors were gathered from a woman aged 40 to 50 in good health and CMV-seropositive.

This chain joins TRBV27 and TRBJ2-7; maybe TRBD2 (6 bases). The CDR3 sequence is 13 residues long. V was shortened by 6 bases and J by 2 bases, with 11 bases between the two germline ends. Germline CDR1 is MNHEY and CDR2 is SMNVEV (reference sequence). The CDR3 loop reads CASSPSETYEQYF. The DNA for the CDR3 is TGTGCCAGCAGCCCTAGCGAGACCTACGAGCAGTACTTC.

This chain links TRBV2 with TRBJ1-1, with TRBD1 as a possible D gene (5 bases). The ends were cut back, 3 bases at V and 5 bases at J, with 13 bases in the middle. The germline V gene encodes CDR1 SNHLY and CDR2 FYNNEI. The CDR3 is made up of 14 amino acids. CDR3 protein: CASSEIGGGTEAFF. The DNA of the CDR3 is TGTGCCAGCAGTGAGATTGGGGGAGGAACTGAAGCTTTCTTT.

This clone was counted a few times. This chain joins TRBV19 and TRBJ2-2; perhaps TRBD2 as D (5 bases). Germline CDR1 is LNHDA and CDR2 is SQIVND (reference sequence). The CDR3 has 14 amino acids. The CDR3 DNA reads TGTGCAGTCCGGGGTCATGTGAACACCGGGGAGCTGTTTTTT. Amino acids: CAVRGHVNTGELFF.

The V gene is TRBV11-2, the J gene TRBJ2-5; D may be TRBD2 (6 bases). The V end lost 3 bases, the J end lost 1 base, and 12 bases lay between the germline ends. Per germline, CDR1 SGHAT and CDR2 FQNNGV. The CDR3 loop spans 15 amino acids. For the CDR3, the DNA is TGTGCCAGCAGCTTTTTTAGCGGACCCCAAGAGACCCAGTACTTC. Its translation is CASSFFSGPQETQYF.

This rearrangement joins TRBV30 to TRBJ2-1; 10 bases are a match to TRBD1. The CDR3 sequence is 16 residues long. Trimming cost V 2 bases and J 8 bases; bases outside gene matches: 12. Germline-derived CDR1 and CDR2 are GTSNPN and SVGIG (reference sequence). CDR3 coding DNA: TGTGCCTGGAGTCTTTGGGACAGGGGCGTACTGGATGAGCAGTTCTTC. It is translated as CAWSLWDRGVLDEQFF.

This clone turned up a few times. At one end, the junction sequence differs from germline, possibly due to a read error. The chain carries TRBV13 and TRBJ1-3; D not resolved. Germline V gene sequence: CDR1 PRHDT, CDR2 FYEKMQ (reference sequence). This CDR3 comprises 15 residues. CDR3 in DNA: TGTGCCAGCAGTTTAGGACGCGGCTCTGGAAACACCATATATTTT. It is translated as CASSLGRGSGNTIYF. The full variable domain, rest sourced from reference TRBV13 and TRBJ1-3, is AAGVIQSPRHLIKEKRETATLKCYPIPRHDTVYWYQQGPGQDPQFLISFYEKMQSDKGSIPDRFSAQQFSDYHSELNMSSLELGDSALYFCASSLGRGSGNTIYFGEGSWLTVV.

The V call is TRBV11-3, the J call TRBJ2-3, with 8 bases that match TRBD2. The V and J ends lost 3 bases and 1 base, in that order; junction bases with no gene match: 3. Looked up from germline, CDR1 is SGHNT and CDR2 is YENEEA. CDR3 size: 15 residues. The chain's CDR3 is CASSFGGRRTDTQYF. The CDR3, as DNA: TGTGCCAGCAGCTTCGGCGGGAGGCGCACAGATACGCAGTATTTT.

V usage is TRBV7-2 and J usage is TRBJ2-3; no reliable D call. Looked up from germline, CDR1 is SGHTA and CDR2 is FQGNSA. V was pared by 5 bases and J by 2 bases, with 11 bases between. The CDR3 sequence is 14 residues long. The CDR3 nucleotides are TGTGCCAGCAGCGTCGACTTTCACACAGATACGCAGTATTTT. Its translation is CASSVDFHTDTQYF.

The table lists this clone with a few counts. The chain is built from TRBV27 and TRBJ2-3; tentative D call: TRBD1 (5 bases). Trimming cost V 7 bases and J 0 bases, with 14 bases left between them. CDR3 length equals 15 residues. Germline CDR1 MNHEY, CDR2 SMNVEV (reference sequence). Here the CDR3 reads CASTDSFTSTDTQYF. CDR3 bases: TGTGCCAGCACCGACAGCTTTACTAGCACAGATACGCAGTATTTT.

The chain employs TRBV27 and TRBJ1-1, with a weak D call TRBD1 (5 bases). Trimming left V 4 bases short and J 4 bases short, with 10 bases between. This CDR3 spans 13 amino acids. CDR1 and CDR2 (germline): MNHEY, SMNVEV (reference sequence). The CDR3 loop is CASSYQGPTEAFF. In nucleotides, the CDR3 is TGTGCCAGCAGTTATCAGGGCCCCACTGAAGCTTTCTTT.

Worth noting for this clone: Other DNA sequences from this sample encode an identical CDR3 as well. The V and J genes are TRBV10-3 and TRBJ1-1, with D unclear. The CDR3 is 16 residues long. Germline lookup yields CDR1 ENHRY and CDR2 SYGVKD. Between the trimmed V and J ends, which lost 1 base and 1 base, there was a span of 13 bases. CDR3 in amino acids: CAISEFVAGGNTEAFF. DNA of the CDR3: TGTGCCATCAGTGAGTTCGTTGCAGGAGGGAACACTGAAGCTTTCTTT.

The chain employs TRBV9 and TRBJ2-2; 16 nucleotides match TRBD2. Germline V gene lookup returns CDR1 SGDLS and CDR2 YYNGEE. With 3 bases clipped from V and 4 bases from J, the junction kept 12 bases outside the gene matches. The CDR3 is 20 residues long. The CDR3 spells CASSAGTSGRVDGVTGELFF. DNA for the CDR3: TGTGCCAGCAGCGCTGGGACTAGCGGGAGGGTCGACGGGGTCACCGGGGAGCTGTTTTTT.

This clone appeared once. CDR3 region: CASSYDGRYNQPQHF. The CDR3 DNA reads as TGTGCCAGCAGTTACGATGGGAGATACAATCAGCCCCAGCATTTT. The chain recombines TRBV6-5 with TRBJ1-5; D is uncertain. Germline V gene sequence: CDR1 MNHEY, CDR2 SVGAGI. V lost 2 bases and J lost 3, with 11 bases in between. The CDR3 spans 15 residues.

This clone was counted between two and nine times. CDR3 in amino acids: CASTQRSFEQFF. The CDR3 region has the DNA TGTGCCAGCACTCAGAGGAGTTTTGAGCAGTTCTTC. The rearrangement joins TRBV2 to TRBJ2-1; D remains unclear. Looked up from germline, CDR1 is SNHLY and CDR2 is FYNNEI. V was trimmed by 7 bases and J by 9 bases, leaving 13 bases between them. The length of the CDR3 is 12 residues.

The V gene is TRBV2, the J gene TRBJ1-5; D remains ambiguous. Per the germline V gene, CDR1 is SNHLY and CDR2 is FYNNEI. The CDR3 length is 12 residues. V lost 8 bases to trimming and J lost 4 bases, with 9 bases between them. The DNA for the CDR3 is TGTGCCAGCTCCTTCAGAAATCAGCCCCAGCATTTT. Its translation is CASSFRNQPQHF.

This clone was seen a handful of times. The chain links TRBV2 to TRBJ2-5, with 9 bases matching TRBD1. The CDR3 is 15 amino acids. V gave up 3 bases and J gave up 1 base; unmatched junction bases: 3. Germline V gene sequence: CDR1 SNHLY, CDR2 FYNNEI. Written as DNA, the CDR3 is TGTGCCAGCAGTGACCTACAGGGGGCCCAAGAGACCCAGTACTTC. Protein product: CASSDLQGAQETQYF.

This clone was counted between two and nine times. This CDR3 reads CASSPAGTGGYEQYF. Written as DNA, the CDR3 is TGTGCCAGCTCACCGGCCGGGACAGGGGGCTACGAGCAGTACTTC. The chain has TRBV18 and TRBJ2-7; TRBD1 matches at 11 bases. The CDR3 is made up of 15 amino acids. V trimming: 3 bases; J trimming: 3 bases; junction bases outside the gene matches: 4. CDR1 KGHSH and CDR2 LQKENI come from the germline V gene.

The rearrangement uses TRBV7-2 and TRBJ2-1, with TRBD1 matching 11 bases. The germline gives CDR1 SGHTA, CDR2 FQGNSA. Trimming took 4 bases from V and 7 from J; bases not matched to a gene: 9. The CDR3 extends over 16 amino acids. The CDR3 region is CASSWKGQGAKNEQFF. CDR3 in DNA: TGTGCCAGCAGCTGGAAAGGACAGGGGGCGAAGAATGAGCAGTTCTTC.

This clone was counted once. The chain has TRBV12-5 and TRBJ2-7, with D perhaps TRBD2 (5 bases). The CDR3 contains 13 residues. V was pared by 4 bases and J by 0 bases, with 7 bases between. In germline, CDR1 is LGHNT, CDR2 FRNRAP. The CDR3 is CASGYSDSYEQYF. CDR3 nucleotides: TGTGCTAGTGGTTATAGCGACTCCTACGAGCAGTACTTC.

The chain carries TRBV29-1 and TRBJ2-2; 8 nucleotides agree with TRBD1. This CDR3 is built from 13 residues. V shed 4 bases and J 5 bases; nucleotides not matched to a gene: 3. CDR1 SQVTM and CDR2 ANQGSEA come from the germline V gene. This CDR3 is CSVGTGKTGELFF. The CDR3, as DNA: TGCAGCGTTGGGACAGGGAAAACCGGGGAGCTGTTTTTT.